This passage covers 26 T cell receptor beta chains from one sample sequenced in a study of T cell repertoires in cytomegalovirus infection. The antigens of these receptors remain unknown. TCRdb fed the reads into MiXCR, producing one record per CDR3 protein. In the table there are approximately 990,000 distinct CDR3 sequences, approximately 32% of which are singletons. This specimen was cultured CD8+ T cells from PBMCs, taken from culture after CMV antigen stimulation. These receptors originate from a human donor in good health (CMV status not recorded). Some clones in this sample may be carry-over from other donors' samples.

Many counts were recorded for this clonotype. The V call is TRBV6-6, the J call TRBJ2-7; 9 bases align to TRBD2. In germline, CDR1 is MNHNY, CDR2 SVGAGI (reference sequence). CDR3 length: 13 amino acids. The ends lost 6 bases at V and 3 bases at J; junction bases unmatched: 3. CDR3 in DNA: TGTGCCAGCAGCACTAGCGGGTACTACGAGCAGTACGTC. Translation gives CASSTSGYYEQYV.

Concerning this clonotype: One junction end does not reproduce the germline sequence, and a read error may be involved. The chain has TRBV14 and TRBJ1-6; D ambiguous. CDR3 length: 14 residues. Germline V gene data show CDR1 as SGHDN and CDR2 as FVKESK. The CDR3 is CASNQKGTNSPLHF. The DNA of the CDR3 is TGTGCCAGCAACCAAAAGGGAACAAATTCACCCCTCCACTTT.

Many counts were recorded for this clonotype. J is TRBJ2-3 and V is TRBV6-2 or TRBV6-3; D is unresolved. Between the trimmed V and J ends, which lost 4 bases and 2 bases, there was a span of 16 bases. CDR3 length equals 16 residues. Per germline, CDR1 MNHEY and CDR2 SVGEGT. The CDR3 region is CASSLTPASFTDTQYF. CDR3 nucleotides: TGTGCCAGCAGTTTGACGCCAGCTTCTTTCACAGATACGCAGTATTTT.

The chain recombines TRBV5-6 with TRBJ2-7; maybe TRBD1 (5 bases). Germline V lookup: CDR1 SGHDT, CDR2 YYEEEE. The CDR3 loop spans 12 amino acids. Deletions cut 6 bases from V and 3 bases from J, with 10 bases between. CDR3 region: CASNPGHYEQYV. CDR3 nucleotides: TGTGCCAGCAACCCTGGACACTACGAGCAGTACGTC.

This clonotype has more than one count but fewer than ten. V usage is TRBV11-2 and J usage is TRBJ2-2; D gene unclear. Per germline, CDR1 SGHAT and CDR2 FQNNGV. This CDR3 region has 17 residues. V lost 0 bases, J lost 4 bases, and 15 bases lay in between. The CDR3 DNA reads as TGTGCCAGCAGCTTAGATCTAATCTCTCGTCGCACCGGGGAGCTGTTTTTT. It codes for CASSLDLISRRTGELFF. The variable domain in full, with the rest retrieved from reference TRBV11-2 and TRBJ2-2, is EAGVAQSPRYKIIEKRQSVAFWCNPISGHATLYWYQQILGQGPKLLIQFQNNGVVDDSQLPKDRFSAERLKGVDSTLKIQPAKLEDSAVYLCASSLDLISRRTGELFFGEGSRLTVL.

A remark on this clonotype: Germline and junction disagree at one end, which may indicate a read error. The rearrangement uses TRBV6-5 and TRBJ1-5; D uncertain. There are 16 residues in the CDR3. Germline V gene data show CDR1 as MNHEY and CDR2 as SVGAGI. The DNA for the CDR3 is TGTGCCAACAGTGAAGGGCTGGGCGAAGGTAATCAGCCCCAGCATTTT. Its translation is CANSEGLGEGNQPQHF.

This clonotype was recorded many times. The chain recombines TRBV11-2 with TRBJ1-2; D not resolved. This CDR3 has 15 amino acids. Germline values: CDR1 SGHAT, CDR2 FQNNGV. The V gene lost 5 bases and the J gene lost 7 bases, with 20 bases spanning the gap. CDR3 protein: CASSQTALSGLGYTF. CDR3 DNA: TGTGCCAGCAGCCAAACAGCTCTGAGCGGTCTTGGCTACACCTTC. Looking up the rest from reference TRBV11-2 and TRBJ1-2 gives the full variable domain: EAGVAQSPRYKIIEKRQSVAFWCNPISGHATLYWYQQILGQGPKLLIQFQNNGVVDDSQLPKDRFSAERLKGVDSTLKIQPAKLEDSAVYLCASSQTALSGLGYTFGSGTRLTVV.

This clonotype was seen a handful of times. The chain combines TRBV18 with TRBJ1-2, with 8 bases identical to TRBD1. Germline CDR1 reads KGHSH; CDR2 reads LQKENI. The junction had 9 bases not matched to a gene; V was cut back by 0 bases and J by 6 bases. This CDR3 is built from 16 residues. The CDR3 DNA reads TGTGCCAGCTCACCACCCGCAACAGGGGGAGAGGATGGCTACACCTTC. It translates to CASSPPATGGEDGYTF.

V gene TRBV29-1 combines with J gene TRBJ1-1, with a tentative D call TRBD1 (5 bases). Deletions cut 7 bases from V and 2 bases from J, with 8 bases between. Germline-derived CDR1 and CDR2 are SQVTM and ANQGSEA. There are 11 residues in the CDR3. Here the CDR3 reads CSGRDNTEAFF. For the CDR3, the DNA is TGCAGCGGACGGGACAACACTGAAGCTTTCTTT.

This clonotype was found many times. The CDR3 DNA sequence: TGTGCCAGCAGCTTAATGGGACAGGCCAACAATGAGCAGTTCTTC. Translating it yields CASSLMGQANNEQFF. The rearrangement joins TRBV7-3 to TRBJ2-1; 8 bases line up with TRBD1. Trimming took 1 base from V and 5 from J; bases not matched to a gene: 4. The germline V gene encodes CDR1 SGHTA and CDR2 FQGTGA. CDR3 length equals 15 residues. Based on the CDR3 plus reference TRBV7-3 and TRBJ2-1, the full variable domain is GAGVSQTPSNKVTEKGKYVELRCDPISGHTALYWYRQSLGQGPEFLIYFQGTGAADDSGLPNDRFFAVRPEGSVSTLKIQRTERGDSAVYLCASSLMGQANNEQFFGPGTRLTVL.

This clonotype was seen ten or more times. The chain employs TRBV12-3 or TRBV12-4 and TRBJ1-2, with TRBD1 matching over 7 bases. This CDR3 is built from 13 residues. With 4 bases clipped from V and 3 bases from J, the junction kept 2 bases outside the gene matches. The CDR3 region has the DNA TGTGCCAGCAGTTCCACAGGGGACTATGGCTACACCTTC. Translating gives CASSSTGDYGYTF.

This clonotype was found a few times. The rearrangement uses TRBV6-1 and TRBJ2-7, with TRBD1 as a possible D gene (6 bases). Trimming took off 5 bases at V and 1 base at J, with 12 bases between the two ends. CDR3 length equals 14 residues. Germline values: CDR1 MNHNS, CDR2 SASEGT. The CDR3 region has the DNA TGTGCCAGCAGTCCGGACAGACAGTCCTACGAGCAGTACGTC. This encodes CASSPDRQSYEQYV.

Note on this clonotype: A much larger clone lies a single base off, so this may be a read error. The J gene is TRBJ2-5, the V gene TRBV7-8, with 14 bases lining up with TRBD2. This CDR3 region has 17 residues. Germline V gene data show CDR1 as SGHVS and CDR2 as FQNEAQ. The CDR3 coding sequence is TGTACCAGCACCCCTTTGACTAGCGGGGGGGACCAAGAGACCCAGTACTTC. Its translation is CTSTPLTSGGDQETQYF. Based on the CDR3 plus reference TRBV7-8 and TRBJ2-5, the full variable domain is GAGVSQSPRYKVAKRGQDVALRCDPISGHVSLFWYQQALGQGPEFLTYFQNEAQLDKSGLPSDRFFAERPEGSVSTLKIQRTQQEDSAVYLCTSTPLTSGGDQETQYFGPGTRLLVL.

This clonotype was detected a few times. The J gene is TRBJ1-1, the V gene TRBV6-5; unclear D gene. The length of the CDR3 is 15 residues. Trimming took 10 bases from V and 1 from J, leaving 19 bases between them. Germline CDR1 and CDR2: MNHEY and SVGAGI. CDR3 bases: TGTGCCACCACCTCCCACGGACTCTGGAACACTGAAGCTTTCTTT. Protein: CATTSHGLWNTEAFF.

CDR3 region: CASSYGGYGEQFF. CDR3 DNA: TGTGCCAGCAGCTATGGGGGCTATGGTGAGCAGTTCTTC. The chain recombines TRBV7-3 with TRBJ2-1; possible D gene TRBD1, 6 bases. This CDR3 comprises 13 residues. The V end lost 4 bases, the J end lost 9 bases, and 13 bases lay between the germline ends. Germline V gene sequence: CDR1 SGHTA, CDR2 FQGTGA.

The chain links TRBV7-2 to TRBJ1-2; tentative D call: TRBD1 (6 bases). The V gene lost 1 base and the J gene lost 8 bases, with 14 bases spanning the gap. The CDR3 spans 14 residues. The V gene's germline CDR1 is SGHTA and CDR2 FQGNSA. The CDR3 loop is CASSLVAGEGGYTF. DNA of the CDR3: TGTGCCAGCAGCTTAGTTGCAGGGGAGGGCGGCTACACCTTC. Together with reference TRBV7-2 and TRBJ1-2, the CDR3 gives the full variable domain: GAGVSQSPSNKVTEKGKDVELRCDPISGHTALYWYRQSLGQGLEFLIYFQGNSAPDKSGLPSDRFSAERTGGSVSTLTIQRTQQEDSAVYLCASSLVAGEGGYTFGSGTRLTVV.

This clonotype was observed at least ten times. The chain couples TRBV7-9 to TRBJ2-7; D is perhaps TRBD1 or TRBD2 (5 bases each). The CDR3 runs 16 residues. The germline gives CDR1 SEHNR, CDR2 FQNEAQ (reference sequence). V dropped 4 bases and J dropped 9 bases, with 25 bases sitting between them. CDR3 loop: CASSSSRHGHLVRQYV. The CDR3 DNA sequence: TGTGCCAGCAGCTCTAGCCGCCACGGACACCTTGTACGGCAGTACGTC.

The V and J genes are TRBV6-1 and TRBJ2-1; D might be TRBD1 (6 bases). Trimming pared 10 bases from V and 0 bases from J, leaving 7 bases between. Looked up from germline, CDR1 is MNHNS and CDR2 is SASEGT. This CDR3 contains 12 residues. The chain's CDR3 is CAIQGSYNEQFF. The CDR3 DNA is TGTGCCATACAGGGCTCCTACAATGAGCAGTTCTTC.

The V gene is TRBV13, the J gene TRBJ2-2, with 14 bases identical to TRBD2. V trimming: 4 bases; J trimming: 6 bases; junction bases outside the gene matches: 7. The CDR3 is 17 residues long. The V gene's germline CDR1 is PRHDT and CDR2 FYEKMQ (reference sequence). In DNA form, the CDR3 reads TGTGCCAGCAGCTCCCTACGACTAGCGGGGGGGCCCGGGGAGCTGTTTTTT. It is translated as CASSSLRLAGGPGELFF.

V usage is TRBV7-9 and J usage is TRBJ2-2, with D unresolved. The germline V and J ends were trimmed by 0 bases and 4 bases, with 12 bases remaining between them. CDR3 length equals 16 residues. Germline V gives CDR1 SEHNR, CDR2 FQNEAQ (reference sequence). The CDR3 DNA reads TGTGCCAGCAGCTTAGCGAGTCAGTTGGCCACCGGGGAGCTGTTTTTT. Translated, it gives CASSLASQLATGELFF.

The V gene is TRBV6-5, the J gene TRBJ2-1; D remains unclear. CDR1 is MNHEY, CDR2 SVGAGI, per germline. Trimming shortened V by 3 bases and J by 10 bases, and 10 bases separated the two germline ends. The CDR3 totals 12 residues. The CDR3 here is CASSYIVGEQFF. CDR3 nucleotides: TGTGCCAGCAGTTATATCGTTGGGGAGCAGTTCTTC.

The chain couples TRBV4-2 to TRBJ1-5; D remains ambiguous. Between the trimmed V and J ends, which lost 4 bases and 0 bases, there was a span of 16 bases. CDR3 length: 17 residues. Germline-derived CDR1 and CDR2 are LGHNA and YNFKEQ. CDR3 DNA: TGTGCCAGCAGCCCCCGCCTGGATACCTATAGCAATCAGCCCCAGCATTTT. This sequence encodes CASSPRLDTYSNQPQHF.

The chain carries TRBV3-1 and TRBJ2-2; D uncertain. CDR1 and CDR2 (germline): LGHDT, YNNKEL (reference sequence). V was pared by 0 bases and J by 6 bases, with 14 bases between. The CDR3 runs to 16 residues. CDR3 region: CASSQDGNPSPGELFF. The CDR3 DNA sequence: TGTGCCAGCAGCCAAGATGGAAATCCCTCACCCGGGGAGCTGTTTTTT.

The chain combines TRBV7-4 with TRBJ2-2; unclear D gene. The CDR3 covers 14 residues. Deletions cut 7 bases from V and 4 bases from J, with 13 bases between. Germline lookup yields CDR1 SGHVT and CDR2 SQSDAQ. CDR3 coding DNA: TGTGCCAGCACCCCTAAGGGTAGCACCGGGGAGCTGTTTTTT. This codes for CASTPKGSTGELFF. The whole variable domain, filled in from reference TRBV7-4 and TRBJ2-2, reads GAGVSQSPRYKVAKRGRDVALRCDSISGHVTLYWYRQTLGQGSEVLTYSQSDAQRDKSGRPSGRFSAERPERSVSTLKIQRTEQGDSAVYLCASTPKGSTGELFFGEGSRLTVL.

V gene TRBV6-5 combines with J gene TRBJ2-2; 7 bases agree with TRBD1. CDR3 length: 15 amino acids. From germline, CDR1 is MNHEY and CDR2 SVGAGI. The J segment lost 5 bases and the V segment lost 3 bases, leaving 6 bases of the junction unmatched. For the CDR3, the DNA is TGTGCCAGCAGTTATCAGGGGGTATGGACCGGGGAGCTGTTTTTT. It yields the protein CASSYQGVWTGELFF.

J is TRBJ2-2 and V is TRBV7-9; TRBD1 or TRBD2 may be the D gene (5 bases each). V lost 7 bases, J lost 1 base, and 19 bases lay in between. The germline V gene has CDR1 SEHNR and CDR2 FQNEAQ (reference sequence). The CDR3 runs 17 residues. The CDR3 sequence: CASIGRERQLNTGELFF. In DNA, the CDR3 is TGTGCCAGCATCGGCAGGGAGCGCCAGCTGAACACCGGGGAGCTGTTTTTT. Filled out from reference TRBV7-9 and TRBJ2-2, the complete variable domain reads DTGVSQNPRHKITKRGQNVTFRCDPISEHNRLYWYRQTLGQGPEFLTYFQNEAQLEKSRLLSDRFSAERPKGSFSTLEIQRTEQGDSAMYLCASIGRERQLNTGELFFGEGSRLTVL.